This T cell receptor (beta chain) was captured by sequencing in a study of spatial heterogeneity in lung cancer (dated by TCRdb to between 2017 and 2020). In the study overall: More beta-chain than alpha-chain transcripts were consistently detected, likely reflecting higher beta-chain transcript abundance. In tumor regions, TCR transcript counts showed a strong correlation with a T cell transcriptional module score derived from matched bulk RNA-seq. In the raw uncorrected reads, each unique combination of TCR and UMI appeared more than ten times on average. The study quantitatively compared TCR alpha and beta repertoires across multiple tumor regions, matched nontumor lung and blood in non-small cell lung cancer. The study linked features of the TCR repertoire to counts of nonsynonymous mutations, which were determined by whole-exome sequencing of tumor tissue. At surgery, 220 tumor regions, approximately 64 matched nontumor lung samples and more than 50 PBMC samples were TCR-sequenced for both alpha and beta chains. The paper as a whole reports these results and caveats: Additional single-cell paired TCR alpha and beta sequencing was considered necessary to confirm, at a functional level, the hypothesis that regional TCRs recognize regional mutations. The number of expanded intratumoral alpha and beta TCRs correlated with the tumor nonsynonymous mutation count. TCR-seq coverage of tumor T cells was estimated to be only approximately 7% for alpha chains and more than 11% for beta chains. Counts of ubiquitous and regional expanded TCRs were found to correlate with counts of ubiquitous and regional nonsynonymous mutations, respectively.

Library method: 5' RACE. TCRdb lists the instrument as NextSeq 500. To allow correction of PCR and sequencing errors, the TCR library protocol tagged every TCR cDNA molecule with a unique molecular identifier. Concerning the study's data processing: TCR identification, UMI-based error correction and CDR3 extraction were performed with Decombinator tools. TCRs above a frequency of 2 per 1,000, corresponding to the top 1% of the tumor frequency distribution, were defined as expanded. Expanded tumor TCRs were classed as regional if statistically deemed absent (corrected P<0.05) from at least one tumor region, otherwise ubiquitous. Rényi diversity was computed with the R vegan package after subsampling each repertoire 100 times to 5,000 TCRs. CDR3 similarity networks were built from amino acid triplet string-kernel similarity, connecting CDR3s with pairwise similarity above 0.82. The public reads were reprocessed in TCRdb via fastp at Q25 and MiXCR, keeping in-frame beta chains. Each CDR3 protein gets just one entry, which takes the most common genes and DNA from the rows behind it. It is TCRdb's table, rather than the study itself, that gives the V and J calls and clone size. In this sample the table shows about 20,000 distinct CDR3 sequences, around 6.9% of which occur a single time. The ten largest make up 20% to 25% of the sample.

A few counts support this clonotype. It lacks a known antigen. No quality values exist for individual bases; no much larger clone is one base distant. The sample's time point label, decoded: sample taken at primary tumor resection. Samples were obtained from roughly 72 patients with early-stage, untreated non-small cell lung cancer from the lung TRACERx cohort. For TCR sequencing, whole RNA was extracted from tumor and nontumor lung tissue, or from cryopreserved PBMC samples, and no cell sorting was done. Only patients for whom sufficient RNA was available from at least two tumor regions were selected for TCR sequencing. Before being selected, tumor and adjacent nontumor lung specimens were reviewed by a lung pathologist. V is pared back by 4 bases and J by 5 bases, with 8 bases lying between the germline termini. CDR1 and CDR2, looked up from the germline V gene (reference sequence), are GTSNPN and SVGIG. The CDR3, cysteine through phenylalanine, is 11 amino acids long. Only CDR3 DNA remains: 33 bases, in frame from the first base.

This receptor was obtained from a male donor with early-stage non-small cell lung cancer. The rearrangement joined TRBV30 to TRBJ2-5; the D gene is not confidently resolved. Sequenced material: lung tumor tissue, taken at surgery. In nucleotides, the sequence is TGTGCCTGGACAGTTTTGGAGACCCAGTACTTC. It is translated as CAWTVLETQYF.